The T cell receptor (beta chain) described here comes from a study of shared clonotypes between healthy human individuals. The CDR3 has 16 amino acids. The germline CDR1 and CDR2 sequences are MNHEY and SVGAGI. Trimming removed 2 bases from V and 0 bases from J, with 11 bases in between. Assay: immunoSEQ multiplex PCR; the TCRdb copy retains only in-frame clones and omits some. Seen here are 450,000 to 650,000 clones, just over 75% observed once, and the top ten hold 12%. The chain couples TRBV6-5 to TRBJ2-1; no clear D gene. Sequenced material: PBMCs. This receptor was taken from a woman between 40 and 50 years old in good health. Some clones in this sample may be carry-over from other donors' samples. CDR3 protein: CASSYRTPGSYNEQFF. Here the CDR3 DNA reads TGTGCCAGCAGTTACCGTACCCCAGGCTCCTACAATGAGCAGTTCTTC.